This record covers a single TCR beta chain. It has no known antigen specificity. Nothing much larger sits one base from this clone, and base qualities are not available. Taken from cysteine to phenylalanine, the CDR3 has 18 residues. Just CDR3 DNA is preserved here, 54 bases in frame from base 1. Clipping removes 6 bases from V and 2 bases from J, with 14 as the unmatched junction base count. CDR1 and CDR2 (LNHNV, YYDKDF) derive from the germline V gene (reference sequence). TCRbeta CDR3 regions were amplified from genomic DNA using the immunoSEQ Assay, a bias-controlled multiplex PCR. As for how the authors treated the data: Within the assay, amplification of reference gene primers was used to estimate how many nucleated cells each sample contained. Sequence reads were collapsed and filtered to measure the absolute abundance of every unique TCRbeta CDR3 rearrangement. For each sample, productive Simpson clonality was calculated as the square root of Simpson's diversity index across productive rearrangements. Imported from immuneACCESS, the table was reduced by TCRdb to in-frame sequences with V and J called. These copies leave out some clones; in studies compared against another copy, an unresolved V gene accounts for under half, and the cause of the remainder is not known. D and trimming were read from the DNA, whereas the V and J calls and clone size are those reported in that table. This sample lists some 400,000 clones; over 75% were detected once. The top ten constitute around 1.3% of the sample.

Participants in the prospective study were aged 18 to 89 years, lived in over 20 United States geographic areas, and enrolled through a virtual design. To assign participants to cohorts, the prospective study relied on clinical history that participants themselves reported in a screening survey and a study questionnaire. ImmuneRACE Cohort 3 recovered participants were defined by two consecutive negative NP/OP PCR tests, healthcare professional clearance, or symptom resolution. In the prospective study, mobile phlebotomists collected whole blood, serum and a nasopharyngeal or oropharyngeal swab from each participant. Over a 2-month period, participants in the prospective study had the option of providing additional blood draws and questionnaires. Blood samples from the prospective study were shipped frozen or at room temperature prior to DNA extraction. The record originates from a study of blood T cell repertoires in COVID-19 (dated by TCRdb to the early 2020s). Study-level background: The collaborator samples originated in the United States, Italy and Spain and spanned the acute and convalescent phases of COVID-19. The prospective study material was composed of cDNA or gDNA derived from T cells, B-cell-depleted T cells, or PBMCs. Deeply sampled blood TCRbeta repertoires from subjects exposed to, actively infected with, or recovered from COVID-19 were included in the dataset. A freely available public database, intended as a resource for researchers studying the immune response to SARS-CoV-2, is where the repertoires were released. Samples came from the ongoing ImmuneRACE study (first 160 participants) plus 1,254 subjects from 6 global collaborators. Sample metadata almost always included a de-identified subject ID, COVID-19 status, age in years and sex. Where HLA class I and class II types were available, the types were taken from metadata supplied by the sample provider, not from assay-based typing. Study-level results and caveats: The quantity of clinical and demographic metadata differed by source and by participant and was supplied without curation.

Sequencing was done on a sample of PBMCs or T cells enriched from blood (not recorded which). This TCR came from a man aged 25-45 years who had recovered from COVID-19. The chain is encoded by TRBV15 joined to TRBJ2-3, with 10 junctional bases fitting TRBD1. The bases read TGTGCCACCAGTGGACAGGGGGTTAGGGAGTCGATCACAGATACGCAGTATTTT. Translated, this gives CATSGQGVRESITDTQYF.